The 12 T cell receptor beta chains below all came from one sample that was sequenced in a study of shared clonotypes between healthy human individuals. Repertoires were generated with immunoSEQ multiplex PCR, while TCRdb's copy carries only in-frame clones and drops some. This table holds about 1.5 million clones, 96% found once. The sample was naive CD4+ T cells sorted from blood. Documented subset: CD45RA+ positively selected. The source is a man aged 25-40 years in good health.

A word on this clone: A junction end diverges from the germline sequence, so it may reflect a read error. V gene TRBV4-2 combines with J gene TRBJ2-7, with 9 nucleotides matching TRBD1. From germline, CDR1 is LGHNA and CDR2 YNFKEQ. CDR3 length: 15 residues. The CDR3 coding sequence is TGTGCCAGCAGCCAGGGACAGGGATCCACGAGCACCACCGCCTTC. Translated, it gives CASSQGQGSTSTTAF.

The table lists this clone with a count of one. The rearrangement links TRBV7-2 to TRBJ2-3, with D perhaps given as TRBD1 or TRBD2 (6 bases each). CDR1 and CDR2 from the germline V gene are SGHTA and FQGNSA. Deletions cut 4 bases from V and 4 bases from J, with 9 bases between. This CDR3 is 13 amino acids long. CDR3 region: CASSSEGADTQYF. The CDR3 DNA sequence: TGTGCCAGCAGCTCGGAGGGGGCAGATACGCAGTATTTT.

V gene TRBV6-6 combines with J gene TRBJ1-1; no definite D call. Germline CDR1 is MNHNY and CDR2 is SVGAGI (reference sequence). The CDR3 is 14 amino acids. V shed 7 bases and J shed 1 base, with 13 bases lying between them. The CDR3 sequence: CASTQWISNTEAFF. In DNA, the CDR3 is TGTGCCAGCACCCAGTGGATATCGAACACTGAAGCTTTCTTT.

CDR3 DNA: TGCGCCAGCAGCCAAGATTCCAGGCGTGAGCAGTTCTTC. It codes for CASSQDSRREQFF. V usage is TRBV4-3 and J usage is TRBJ2-1; D is unclear. Trimming took off 0 bases at V and 9 bases at J, with 9 bases between the two ends. Per the germline V gene, CDR1 is LGHNA and CDR2 is YSLEER. The CDR3 consists of 13 residues.

The genes are TRBV15 and TRBJ2-7; no definite D call. Germline loops: CDR1 LNHNV, CDR2 YYDKDF (reference sequence). V lost 8 bases and J 3 bases, leaving 8 bases between the germline ends. This CDR3 comprises 11 residues. The CDR3 spells CATGPGYEQYF. The CDR3 region has the DNA TGTGCCACCGGCCCGGGCTACGAGCAGTACTTC.

The genes are TRBV18 and TRBJ1-2; no clear D. Germline values: CDR1 KGHSH, CDR2 LQKENI. CDR3 length: 15 residues. With 0 bases removed from V and 4 bases from J, the gap between germline ends came to 12 bases. DNA of the CDR3: TGTGCCAGCTCACCACCGTTGGGAGCCCTCTATGGCTACACCTTC. Its translation is CASSPPLGALYGYTF.

The chain joins TRBV28 to TRBJ2-7; TRBD2 matches at 13 bases. Germline V CDR1 and CDR2: MDHEN, SYDVKM. V lost 5 bases and J lost 2; bases outside the gene matches: 9. The CDR3 has 17 amino acids. This CDR3 reads CASSPLAGGLGAYEQYF. In DNA, the CDR3 is TGTGCCAGCAGTCCACTAGCGGGAGGGCTAGGGGCCTACGAGCAGTACTTC.

The chain has TRBV18 and TRBJ2-1; 9 bases fit TRBD2. After removal of 3 bases from V and 3 bases from J, the junction contained 6 bases not matched to a gene. Germline V gene sequence: CDR1 KGHSH, CDR2 LQKENI. This CDR3 spans 16 amino acids. As DNA, the CDR3 is TGTGCCAGCTCACCGAGCCGACTAGCGGACTACAATGAGCAGTTCTTC. Translated, it gives CASSPSRLADYNEQFF. Looking up the rest from reference TRBV18 and TRBJ2-1 gives the full variable domain: NAGVMQNPRHLVRRRGQEARLRCSPMKGHSHVYWYRQLPEEGLKFMVYLQKENIIDESGMPKERFSAEFPKEGPSILRIQQVVRGDSAAYFCASSPSRLADYNEQFFGPGTRLTVL.

V usage is TRBV4-3 and J usage is TRBJ1-2; 9 positions match TRBD1. Germline V gene data show CDR1 as LGHNA and CDR2 as YSLEER. This CDR3 is built from 16 residues. V was pared by 3 bases and J by 4 bases, with 9 bases of the junction left unmatched. In nucleotides, the CDR3 is TGCGCCAGCAGCCAGATTGGGGGACAGGGTCCCTATGGCTACACCTTC. Protein sequence: CASSQIGGQGPYGYTF.

The V and J genes are TRBV27 and TRBJ2-7; TRBD1 matches at 8 bases. Trimming at V came to 5 bases and at J to 2 bases, leaving 8 bases not matched to a gene. Germline CDR1 reads MNHEY; CDR2 reads SMNVEV (reference sequence). The CDR3 contains 15 residues. The CDR3 is CASSISRGRAYEQYF. Here the CDR3 DNA reads TGTGCCAGCAGTATTTCCAGGGGGCGCGCCTACGAGCAGTACTTC.

The chain carries TRBV10-1 and TRBJ1-1; 12 bases line up with TRBD1. Germline V gene sequence: CDR1 WNHNN, CDR2 SYGVQD (reference sequence). J was trimmed by 0 bases and V by 6 bases; bases with no gene match: 5. The length of the CDR3 is 16 residues. CDR3 amino acids: CASSPGTGGMNTEAFF. The CDR3 nucleotides read TGCGCCAGCAGCCCTGGGACAGGGGGCATGAACACTGAAGCTTTCTTT.

This rearrangement joins TRBV19 to TRBJ2-5; D may be TRBD1 (5 bases). V lost 7 bases to trimming and J lost 9 bases, with 21 bases between them. The V gene's germline CDR1 is LNHDA and CDR2 SQIVND (reference sequence). CDR3 length: 14 amino acids. The CDR3 bases are TGTGCCAGTACCCAAGACCCAGGGTTAGGGGCCCAGTACTTC. Its translation: CASTQDPGLGAQYF.